Listed below are T cell receptor beta chains from one sample, sequenced in a study of blood T cell repertoires in COVID-19. Here immunoSEQ multiplex PCR was the method, and the copy in TCRdb shows in-frame clones only, minus some. The data show roughly 300,000 clones, over 75% seen once. The specimen was PBMCs or T cells enriched from blood (not recorded which). These receptors were taken from a woman between 25 and 40 years old who had recovered from COVID-19. Each CDR3 is given with its conserved first and last residue. A D gene is named only where the DNA matches it firmly. Expanded clones get a size class; other rows say once, few or many, or leave the size out.

>TRBJ1-1|TRBV28|.|.
CASSRHHRVLNTEAFF
TGTGCCAGCAGTCGCCACCACAGGGTTTTGAACACTGAAGCTTTCTTT
>TRBJ1-3|TRBV19|.|.
CASSGNRRSSGNTIYF
TGTGCCAGTAGTGGCAACAGGCGATCCTCTGGAAACACCATATATTTT
>TRBJ2-7|TRBV21-1|.|.
CASSKGGGNYEQYF
TGTGCCAGCAGCAAAGGGGGAGGAAACTACGAGCAGTACTTC
>TRBJ2-1|TRBV11-2|.|TRBD2
CASSSPFGGRGADNEQFF
TGTGCCAGCAGCTCCCCCTTCGGGGGGCGGGGGGCGGACAATGAGCAGTTCTTC
>TRBJ1-5|TRBV6-5|once|TRBD1
CASSLGTENQPQHF
TGTGCCAGCAGTCTAGGGACAGAGAATCAGCCCCAGCATTTT
>TRBJ1-6|TRBV19|.|TRBD1
CASSSPGTDASNSPLHF
TGTGCCAGTAGTAGCCCGGGGACAGACGCCTCCAATTCACCCCTCCACTTT
>TRBJ1-2|TRBV7-9|.|TRBD1
CASSLPGQGGVYGYTF
TGTGCCAGCAGCCTCCCGGGACAGGGGGGCGTCTATGGCTACACCTTC
>TRBJ2-2|TRBV19|.|.
CASSLTGRGTGELFF
TGTGCCAGTAGTCTGACAGGCCGGGGCACCGGGGAGCTGTTTTTT
>TRBJ2-1|TRBV28|.|.
CASSSTGFNEQFF
TGTGCCAGCAGCTCGACAGGTTTCAATGAGCAGTTCTTC
>TRBJ2-5|TRBV19|.|.
CASSTSQETQYF
TGTGCCAGTAGTACCAGTCAAGAGACCCAGTACTTC
>TRBJ1-2|TRBV19|.|.
CASSIFPWRDYGYTF
TGTGCCAGTAGTATATTTCCCTGGAGGGACTATGGCTACACCTTC
>TRBJ2-2|TRBV6-4|.|.
CASSGHHGELFF
TGTGCCAGCAGTGGACACCACGGGGAGCTGTTTTTT
>TRBJ2-7|TRBV6-2/TRBV6-3|.|.
CASSNGLHSYEQYF
TGTGCCAGCAGTAACGGACTACACTCCTACGAGCAGTACTTC
>TRBJ1-5|TRBV6-4|few|TRBD1
CASSVSDRVDQPQHF
TGTGCCAGCAGTGTTTCGGACAGGGTAGATCAGCCCCAGCATTTT
>TRBJ1-1|TRBV2|.|TRBD1
CASSGLSGGNTEAFF
TGTGCCAGCAGCGGGTTATCAGGGGGGAACACTGAAGCTTTCTTT
>TRBJ2-7|TRBV5-1|.|TRBD1
CASSAITGVYEQYF
TGCGCCAGCAGCGCGATCACAGGGGTCTACGAGCAGTACTTC
>TRBJ2-1|TRBV5-4|.|.
CASSPEGRGEQFF
TGTGCCAGCAGCCCGGAGGGCCGCGGTGAGCAGTTCTTC
>TRBJ2-7|TRBV4-1|.|.
CASSRWFGTQRYEQYF
TGCGCCAGCAGCCGCTGGTTCGGGACACAGCGCTACGAGCAGTACTTC
>TRBJ2-1|TRBV6-5|few|.
CASSLRDWGYEQFF
TGTGCCAGCAGCCTCCGGGACTGGGGCTATGAGCAGTTCTTC
>TRBJ1-4|TRBV7-9|.|TRBD1
CASSRRQGLASEKLFF
TGTGCCAGCAGCCGGAGACAGGGCCTCGCTAGTGAAAAACTGTTTTTT
>TRBJ2-5|TRBV7-2|.|TRBD2
CASTGAGGKTQYF
TGTGCCAGCACCGGGGCGGGGGGAAAGACCCAGTACTTC
>TRBJ2-1|TRBV7-3|few|.
CASSYHTRGEQFF
TGTGCCAGCAGCTATCACACCAGGGGTGAGCAGTTCTTC
>TRBJ1-2|TRBV4-3|.|.
CASSQGGTGPNYGYTF
TGCGCCAGCAGCCAAGGGGGTACAGGGCCCAACTATGGCTACACCTTC
>TRBJ1-6|TRBV29-1|few|TRBD1
CSVRTGDSPLHF
TGCAGCGTCCGGACAGGAGATTCACCCCTCCACTTT
>TRBJ1-1|TRBV19|.|.
CASSIDLGSTEAFF
TGTGCCAGTAGTATAGATTTGGGGAGCACTGAAGCTTTCTTT
>TRBJ1-2|TRBV27|.|.
CASSFLSRAGSLGYTF
TGTGCCAGCAGTTTCTTAAGTCGGGCAGGGTCTCTTGGCTACACCTTC
>TRBJ1-2|TRBV6-5|.|TRBD1
CASSYGRTGNYGYTF
TGTGCCAGCAGTTACGGTCGGACAGGGAACTATGGCTACACCTTC
>TRBJ1-2|TRBV12-3/TRBV12-4|.|.
CASRLGSSGYTF
TGTGCCAGCAGGTTAGGTTCTTCGGGCTACACCTTC
>TRBJ2-1|TRBV18|.|.
CASSPVSGVGNEQFF
TGTGCCAGCTCACCGGTGTCAGGGGTTGGGAATGAGCAGTTCTTC
>TRBJ1-2|TRBV3-1/TRBV3-2|.|.
CASSRSTGDYGYTF
TGTGCCAGCAGCCGCTCGACAGGAGACTATGGCTACACCTTC
>TRBJ1-1|TRBV7-8|.|TRBD1
CASSYRQGGTEAFF
TGTGCCAGCAGCTACCGACAGGGGGGCACTGAAGCTTTCTTT
>TRBJ2-1|TRBV3-1/TRBV3-2|.|TRBD1
CASSRDSLLQGEQFF
TGTGCCAGCAGCCGGGACAGCCTTTTACAAGGGGAGCAGTTCTTC
>TRBJ2-1|TRBV10-3|.|TRBD2
CAISSGNNEQFF
TGTGCCATTTCTAGCGGCAACAATGAGCAGTTCTTC
>TRBJ2-2|TRBV18|.|.
CASSPPGRLELFF
TGTGCCAGCTCACCTCCCGGCAGGTTGGAGCTGTTTTTT
>TRBJ1-4|TRBV3-1/TRBV3-2|.|.
CASSQTRYNEKLFF
TGTGCCAGCAGCCAAACCAGGTATAATGAAAAACTGTTTTTT
>TRBJ1-5|TRBV5-5|.|TRBD1
CASSLGGTGNQPQHF
TGTGCCAGCAGCTTGGGCGGGACAGGGAATCAGCCCCAGCATTTT
>TRBJ1-2|TRBV6-2/TRBV6-3|.|.
CASSYSALRDGYTF
TGTGCCAGCAGTTACTCGGCCCTGAGGGATGGCTACACCTTC
>TRBJ1-4|TRBV3-1/TRBV3-2|.|TRBD1
CASSQAFENRGEKLFF
TGTGCCAGCAGCCAAGCGTTTGAAAACAGGGGTGAAAAACTGTTTTTT
>TRBJ2-3|TRBV12-3/TRBV12-4|many|.
CASSPGGDTQYF
TGTGCCAGCAGCCCTGGGGGGGATACGCAGTATTTT